One and the same sample provided the 30 T cell receptor beta chains below, sequenced in a study of identifying expanded T cells in peripheral blood. Clones were read by immunoSEQ multiplex PCR, and TCRdb kept only the in-frame ones, dropping some. The table has 100,000 to 150,000 clones, about 86% seen once. Source material: blood. Receptors were obtained from a person aged 18 to 75 in good health.

The rearrangement links TRBV15 to TRBJ1-5, with D maybe TRBD1 (5 bases). CDR1 and CDR2 from the germline V gene are LNHNV and YYDKDF (reference sequence). Trimming stripped 2 bases from V and 2 bases from J, with 10 bases between. The CDR3 sequence is 15 residues long. Written as DNA, the CDR3 is TGTGCCACCAGCAGATCCAGGGAACGCAATCAGCCCCAGCATTTT. This encodes CATSRSRERNQPQHF.

This sequence joins TRBV14 and TRBJ2-7; D unresolved. Trimming removed 3 bases from V and 2 bases from J, with 8 bases in between. Germline V lookup: CDR1 SGHDN, CDR2 FVKESK. CDR3 length: 13 residues. This CDR3 is CASSQDAAYEQYF. The CDR3 DNA follows: TGTGCCAGCAGCCAGGACGCGGCCTACGAGCAGTACTTC.

This clone was counted only a few times. The rearrangement joins TRBV6-6 to TRBJ2-7; D is undetermined. From germline, CDR1 is MNHNY and CDR2 SVGAGI (reference sequence). There are 13 residues in the CDR3. Trimming cost V 3 bases and J 1 base, with 7 bases left between them. CDR3 DNA sequence: TGTGCCAGCAGTTATAGACCGTCCTACGAGCAGTACTTC. Amino acid sequence: CASSYRPSYEQYF.

This clone was seen once. The chain has TRBV2 and TRBJ2-7; D unresolved. The CDR3 extends over 14 amino acids. Germline lookup yields CDR1 SNHLY and CDR2 FYNNEI. V dropped 10 bases and J dropped 4 bases, with 20 bases sitting between them. CDR3 loop: CATRPHPRAYEQYF. The CDR3, as DNA: TGTGCCACTCGACCCCACCCTAGGGCATACGAGCAGTACTTC.

This clone was seen only a few times. V gene TRBV5-3 combines with J gene TRBJ2-2; maybe TRBD1 (6 bases). TRBV5-3 is annotated as an ORF whose role is uncertain. V lost 0 bases and J 5 bases, leaving 11 bases between the germline ends. The CDR3 is 15 residues long. CDR3 sequence: CARSLAPGETGELFF. The CDR3 DNA reads TGTGCCAGAAGCTTGGCCCCAGGGGAGACCGGGGAGCTGTTTTTT.

The rearrangement joins TRBV27 to TRBJ2-2; 10 bases are a match to TRBD1. Germline V gene lookup returns CDR1 MNHEY and CDR2 SMNVEV (reference sequence). The V gene end was trimmed by 5 bases and the J gene end by 4 bases; junction bases not matched to a gene: 7. The length of the CDR3 is 16 residues. CDR3 nucleotide sequence: TGTGCCAGCAGTCCCTGGGACAGGGGTACCACCGGGGAGCTGTTTTTT. Its protein is CASSPWDRGTTGELFF.

This clone was picked up one time. The chain couples TRBV7-2 to TRBJ2-7, with a weak D call TRBD1 (6 bases). Germline V CDR1 and CDR2: SGHTA, FQGNSA. Trimming removed 1 base from V and 0 bases from J, with 7 bases in between. CDR3 size: 14 residues. The CDR3 spells CASSLGTVSYEQYF. The CDR3 nucleotides are TGTGCCAGCAGCTTAGGGACAGTCTCCTACGAGCAGTACTTC.

The chain recombines TRBV19 with TRBJ2-6, with 10 positions matching TRBD1. The CDR3 has 17 residues. J lost 2 bases, V lost 1 base, and 2 bases had no gene match. Germline V lookup: CDR1 LNHDA, CDR2 SQIVND (reference sequence). The CDR3 sequence is CASSIGGTGAGANVLTF. The CDR3 DNA follows: TGTGCCAGTAGTATAGGAGGGACAGGGGCTGGGGCCAACGTCCTGACTTTC. Full variable domain (rest looked up from reference TRBV19 and TRBJ2-6): DGGITQSPKYLFRKEGQNVTLSCEQNLNHDAMYWYRQDPGQGLRLIYYSQIVNDFQKGDIAEGYSVSREKKESFPLTVTSAQKNPTAFYLCASSIGGTGAGANVLTFGAGSRLTVL.

The chain is built from TRBV6-5 and TRBJ2-1; a weak D match, TRBD2 (6 bases). The germline V gene has CDR1 MNHEY and CDR2 SVGAGI. The CDR3 totals 14 residues. Trimming removed 6 bases from V and 6 bases from J, with 15 bases in between. The CDR3 is CASSRLRGSNEQFF. The CDR3 coding sequence is TGTGCCAGCAGCCGACTTCGGGGGAGCAATGAGCAGTTCTTC.

The rearrangement links TRBV2 to TRBJ2-1; D is unclear. CDR3 length equals 14 residues. Germline V gene lookup returns CDR1 SNHLY and CDR2 FYNNEI. V was shortened by 5 bases and J by 0 bases, with 8 bases between the two germline ends. The CDR3, as DNA: TGTGCCAGCAGTAGGGCTGTCTCCTACAATGAGCAGTTCTTC. Translated, it gives CASSRAVSYNEQFF.

V and J are TRBV6-1 and TRBJ1-1, with D tentatively TRBD1 (5 bases). V lost 3 bases and J 0 bases, leaving 8 bases between the germline ends. The CDR3 contains 14 residues. CDR1 MNHNS and CDR2 SASEGT come from the germline V gene. The CDR3 loop is CASSDDSMNTEAFF. In DNA, the CDR3 is TGTGCCAGCAGTGATGACAGCATGAACACTGAAGCTTTCTTT.

This clone was seen once. This chain uses TRBV5-1 with TRBJ1-6; D is unresolved. CDR1 SGHRS and CDR2 YFSETQ come from the germline V gene. The V and J ends lost 1 base and 7 bases respectively, with 6 bases between them. This CDR3 contains 13 residues. CDR3 coding DNA: TGCGCCAGCAGCTTGTTAGAAAATTCACCCCTCCACTTT. Amino acid sequence: CASSLLENSPLHF.

This clone was seen only a few times. The V gene is TRBV28, the J gene TRBJ1-4, with D possibly TRBD1 on 5 matching bases. V was trimmed by 7 bases and J by 8 bases, leaving 14 bases between them. The length of the CDR3 is 13 residues. CDR1 MDHEN and CDR2 SYDVKM come from the germline V gene. The CDR3 region is CASTLQVREKLFF. In DNA form, the CDR3 reads TGTGCCAGCACGCTACAGGTTAGGGAAAAACTGTTTTTT.

The chain recombines TRBV5-6 with TRBJ2-7; a weak D match, TRBD2 (5 bases). This CDR3 spans 12 amino acids. Germline lookup yields CDR1 SGHDT and CDR2 YYEEEE. V lost 1 base to trimming and J lost 5 bases, with 7 bases between them. This CDR3 is CASSLMTNEQYF. CDR3 bases: TGTGCCAGCAGCTTGATGACTAACGAGCAGTACTTC.

This rearrangement joins TRBV7-3 to TRBJ2-1; TRBD2 matches at 12 bases. The CDR3 sequence is 16 residues long. Germline V CDR1 and CDR2: SGHTA, FQGTGA. V was pared by 2 bases and J by 6 bases, with 5 bases of the junction left unmatched. The CDR3 sequence: CASSLSMTSGSNEQFF. The CDR3 DNA is TGTGCCAGCAGCTTATCCATGACTAGCGGGAGCAATGAGCAGTTCTTC.

V usage is TRBV7-2 and J usage is TRBJ2-2; 15 bases match TRBD2. Germline CDR1 is SGHTA and CDR2 is FQGNSA. The CDR3 has 17 residues. The V gene end was trimmed by 4 bases and the J gene end by 3 bases; junction bases not matched to a gene: 3. The CDR3 DNA reads TGTGCCAGCAGCTCGGGACTAGCGGGAGGTTACACCGGGGAGCTGTTTTTT. Its protein product is CASSSGLAGGYTGELFF.

CDR3 residues: CASSSSLGQDEKLFF. The DNA of the CDR3 is TGTGCCAGCAGCTCCTCTTTGGGGCAGGATGAAAAACTGTTTTTT. The chain has TRBV7-8 and TRBJ1-4; D possibly corresponds to TRBD1 (5 bases). The CDR3 extends over 15 amino acids. V was clipped by 4 bases and J by 6 bases, with 15 bases between them. The V gene's germline CDR1 is SGHVS and CDR2 FQNEAQ.

The J gene is TRBJ1-2, the V gene TRBV7-8, with 7 bases lining up with TRBD1. This CDR3 contains 15 residues. Germline trimming cut 5 bases from V and 0 bases from J; bases unmatched to any gene: 6. Germline V gene sequence: CDR1 SGHVS, CDR2 FQNEAQ. The CDR3 sequence is CASSPRQGTNYGYTF. CDR3 in DNA: TGTGCCAGCAGCCCAAGACAGGGCACTAACTATGGCTACACCTTC.

To note about this clone: The sample contains more than one DNA sequence encoding this CDR3. The chain is built from TRBV7-2 and TRBJ2-3, with a tentative D call TRBD2 (5 bases). Germline lookup yields CDR1 SGHTA and CDR2 FQGNSA. There are 13 residues in the CDR3. The V end lost 1 base, the J end lost 5 bases, and 7 bases lay between the germline ends. For the CDR3, the DNA is TGTGCCAGCAGCTTAGGAGGGAGAGATACGCAGTATTTT. It yields the protein CASSLGGRDTQYF.

The chain has TRBV16 and TRBJ1-5; weak D call: TRBD1 (5 bases). From germline, CDR1 is KGHSY and CDR2 FQNENV. The CDR3 has 13 amino acids. Trimming removed 6 bases from V and 2 bases from J, with 8 bases in between. The CDR3 loop reads CASRQVGNQPQHF. CDR3 nucleotide sequence: TGTGCCAGCAGACAGGTAGGCAATCAGCCCCAGCATTTT.

The V and J genes are TRBV28 and TRBJ1-1; TRBD1 matches 7 bases. Germline V gene sequence: CDR1 MDHEN, CDR2 SYDVKM. This CDR3 has 14 residues. J gave up 1 base and V 5 bases, and 4 bases lay outside the gene matches. The CDR3 here is CASSKGQRNTEAFF. CDR3 DNA: TGTGCCAGCAGTAAGGGACAGAGGAACACTGAAGCTTTCTTT.

The gene calls are TRBV5-1 and TRBJ2-7; D remains ambiguous. V lost 0 bases and J lost 5, with 12 bases in between. Germline CDR1 SGHRS, CDR2 YFSETQ. The CDR3 is 14 amino acids. CDR3 residues: CASSLVANVDEQYF. CDR3 bases: TGCGCCAGCAGCTTGGTGGCCAACGTCGACGAGCAGTACTTC.

The gene calls are TRBV10-2 and TRBJ2-2; D is uncertain. V lost 3 bases and J 2 bases, leaving 16 bases between the germline ends. Germline assignment: CDR1 WSHSY and CDR2 SAAADI. The CDR3 covers 17 residues. DNA for the CDR3: TGCGCCAGCAGTGACAATGCGGCAGACCTAAACACCGGGGAGCTGTTTTTT. This translates into CASSDNAADLNTGELFF.

V usage is TRBV7-2 and J usage is TRBJ2-7, with D unresolved. The CDR3 consists of 13 residues. V lost 0 bases and J 2 bases, leaving 5 bases between the germline ends. Germline values: CDR1 SGHTA, CDR2 FQGNSA. CDR3: CASSLAPTYEQYF. CDR3 nucleotides: TGTGCCAGCAGCTTAGCGCCCACCTACGAGCAGTACTTC. The whole variable domain, filled in from reference TRBV7-2 and TRBJ2-7, reads GAGVSQSPSNKVTEKGKDVELRCDPISGHTALYWYRQSLGQGLEFLIYFQGNSAPDKSGLPSDRFSAERTGGSVSTLTIQRTQQEDSAVYLCASSLAPTYEQYFGPGTRLTVT.

The gene calls are TRBV5-1 and TRBJ2-7; D might be TRBD1 or TRBD2, each matching 5 bases. Germline CDR1 SGHRS, CDR2 YFSETQ. V shed 0 bases and J shed 2 bases, with 12 bases lying between them. The CDR3 has 15 amino acids. In nucleotides, the CDR3 is TGCGCCAGCAGCTTGGTGGGGGTCTACCCCTACGAGCAGTACTTC. It encodes CASSLVGVYPYEQYF.

The chain carries TRBV23-1 and TRBJ1-1, with 7 bases fitting TRBD1. TRBV23-1 falls under the ORF class, with uncertain function. The CDR3 runs to 13 residues. V was pared by 8 bases and J by 5 bases, with 8 bases of the junction left unmatched. CDR3 sequence (DNA): TGCGCCAGCGTCCGTCAGGGGGGAACTGAAGCTTTCTTT. Translated: CASVRQGGTEAFF.

The CDR3 coding sequence is TGTGCCAGCAGTTGGACGACAGGGTCGGTTCTGTCCCAGCATTTT. Its translation: CASSWTTGSVLSQHF. V gene TRBV27 combines with J gene TRBJ1-5; 7 nucleotides match TRBD1. CDR3 length: 15 amino acids. CDR1 and CDR2 from the germline V gene are MNHEY and SMNVEV (reference sequence). V was clipped by 4 bases and J by 11 bases; unmatched bases: 14.

The gene calls are TRBV5-1 and TRBJ2-7; 8 bases line up with TRBD1. In germline, CDR1 is SGHRS, CDR2 YFSETQ. The CDR3 covers 13 residues. Trimming took 3 bases from V and 2 from J; bases not matched to a gene: 1. The CDR3 loop is CASSSTGAYEQYF. Written as DNA, the CDR3 is TGCGCCAGCAGCTCGACAGGGGCCTACGAGCAGTACTTC.

The V and J genes are TRBV6-5 and TRBJ1-1; D not resolved. Germline CDR1 is MNHEY and CDR2 is SVGAGI. The CDR3 length is 16 residues. The V and J ends lost 0 bases and 4 bases respectively, with 15 bases between them. CDR3 in amino acids: CASSYSESFGFTEAFF. The CDR3 nucleotides are TGTGCCAGCAGTTACTCGGAGAGTTTTGGGTTCACTGAAGCTTTCTTT.

V is TRBV7-9 and J is TRBJ2-7; 9 positions match TRBD1. The junction had 6 bases not matched to a gene; V was cut back by 3 bases and J by 6 bases. From germline, CDR1 is SEHNR and CDR2 FQNEAQ (reference sequence). The CDR3 extends over 14 amino acids. The CDR3 loop reads CASSFRDRETEQYF. In DNA form, the CDR3 reads TGTGCCAGCAGCTTCCGGGACAGGGAAACCGAGCAGTACTTC.